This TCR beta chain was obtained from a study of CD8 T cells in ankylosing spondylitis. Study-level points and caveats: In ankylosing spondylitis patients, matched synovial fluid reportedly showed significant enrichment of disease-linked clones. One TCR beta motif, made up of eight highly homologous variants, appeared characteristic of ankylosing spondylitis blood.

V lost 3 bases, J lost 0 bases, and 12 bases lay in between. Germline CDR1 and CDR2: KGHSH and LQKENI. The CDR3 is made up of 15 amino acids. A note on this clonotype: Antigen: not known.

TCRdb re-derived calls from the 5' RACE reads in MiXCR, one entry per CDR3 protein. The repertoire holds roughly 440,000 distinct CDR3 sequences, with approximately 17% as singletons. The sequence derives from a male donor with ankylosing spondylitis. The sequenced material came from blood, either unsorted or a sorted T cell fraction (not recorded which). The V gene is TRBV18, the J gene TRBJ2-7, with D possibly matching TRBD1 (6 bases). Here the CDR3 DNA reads TGTGCCAGCTCACCCGTGGACAGCCGCTCCTACGAGCAGTACTTC. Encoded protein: CASSPVDSRSYEQYF.